The 22 T cell receptor beta chains below all came from one sample that was sequenced in a study of blood T cell repertoires in COVID-19. TCRdb's copy holds only in-frame clones and misses some; the assay was immunoSEQ multiplex PCR. The sample holds around 72,000 clones, approximately 86% seen once. The specimen sequenced was peripheral blood. The receptors come from a man over 45 with acute or convalescent COVID-19.

This clone has a single count. This chain uses TRBV12-3 or TRBV12-4 with TRBJ1-2; D uncertain. The CDR3 consists of 13 residues. Trimming shortened V by 0 bases and J by 3 bases, and 5 bases separated the two germline ends. For the CDR3, the DNA is TGTGCCAGCAGTTTAGCAGGAGACTATGGCTACACCTTC. This codes for CASSLAGDYGYTF.

This clone was detected a few times. The CDR3 sequence is CASSLGQGLYEQYF. In DNA, the CDR3 is TGTGCCAGCTCATTGGGACAGGGACTTTACGAGCAGTACTTC. J is TRBJ2-7 and V is TRBV18; 9 bases match TRBD1. Germline CDR1 reads KGHSH; CDR2 reads LQKENI. This CDR3 is 14 amino acids long. J gave up 4 bases and V 5 bases, and 6 bases lay outside the gene matches.

The chain carries TRBV7-8 and TRBJ2-1; TRBD2 is a possible D gene (6 bases). Trimming left V 1 base short and J 3 bases short, with 13 bases between. Germline CDR1 reads SGHVS; CDR2 reads FQNEAQ. The CDR3 length is 16 residues. The CDR3 nucleotides are TGTGCCAGCAGCTTAGTAGGCGGGGCCGGCTACAATGAGCAGTTCTTC. Protein: CASSLVGGAGYNEQFF.

This chain uses TRBV10-3 with TRBJ2-3; D may be TRBD1 (6 bases). With 11 bases removed from V and 1 base from J, the gap between germline ends came to 10 bases. CDR3 length: 12 residues. Germline CDR1 and CDR2: ENHRY and SYGVKD. The CDR3 DNA reads TGTGCCTCTAGACAGGGCACAGATACGCAGTATTTT. It yields the protein CASRQGTDTQYF.

The gene calls are TRBV27 and TRBJ1-6; D not resolved. Trimming left V 3 bases short and J 7 bases short, with 10 bases between. Germline V gene lookup returns CDR1 MNHEY and CDR2 SMNVEV (reference sequence). The CDR3 is 14 amino acids. This CDR3 reads CASSLYGLNSPLHF. The CDR3 region has the DNA TGTGCCAGCAGTTTGTACGGACTGAATTCACCCCTCCACTTT.

V is TRBV5-8 and J is TRBJ2-7; D remains unclear. Trimming took off 0 bases at V and 5 bases at J, with 15 bases between the two ends. There are 15 residues in the CDR3. From germline, CDR1 is SGHTS and CDR2 YDEGEE. The CDR3 spells CASSLASGVWDEQYF. For the CDR3, the DNA is TGTGCCAGCAGCTTGGCCTCGGGTGTCTGGGACGAGCAGTACTTC.

J is TRBJ1-1 and V is TRBV5-4, with a possible D match to TRBD1 (6 bases). The CDR3 runs to 13 residues. V dropped 5 bases and J dropped 4 bases, with 12 bases sitting between them. Germline CDR1 reads SGHNT; CDR2 reads YYREEE (reference sequence). CDR3 residues: CASSRRGGTEAFF. CDR3 coding DNA: TGTGCCAGCAGTAGAAGGGGGGGCACTGAAGCTTTCTTT. Full variable domain (outside the CDR3, taken from reference TRBV5-4 and TRBJ1-1): ETGVTQSPTHLIKTRGQQVTLRCSSQSGHNTVSWYQQALGQGPQFIFQYYREEENGRGNFPPRFSGLQFPNYSSELNVNALELDDSALYLCASSRRGGTEAFFGQGTRLTVV.

The CDR3 loop is CASSLGGTATNEKLFF. DNA for the CDR3: TGTGCCAGCAGCTTAGGAGGGACAGCAACTAATGAAAAACTGTTTTTT. This sequence joins TRBV7-6 and TRBJ1-4; 7 bases are shared with TRBD1. V lost 1 base and J lost 0; bases outside the gene matches: 2. Germline lookup yields CDR1 SGHVS and CDR2 FNYEAQ. The CDR3 has 16 residues.

The rearrangement links TRBV4-2 to TRBJ2-3, with D tentatively TRBD2 (6 bases). Trimming removed 3 bases at V and 5 bases at J, with 12 bases between. The CDR3 is 14 residues long. Germline lookup yields CDR1 LGHNA and CDR2 YNFKEQ. CDR3 sequence reads: CASSHDGTEDTQYF. As DNA, the CDR3 is TGTGCCAGCAGCCATGACGGGACTGAAGATACGCAGTATTTT.

The chain links TRBV6-5 to TRBJ1-5; maybe TRBD1 (6 bases). The CDR3 covers 13 residues. Trimming took 6 bases from V and 7 from J, leaving 13 bases between them. Germline lookup yields CDR1 MNHEY and CDR2 SVGAGI. CDR3: CASRQGLRQPQHF. The CDR3 DNA sequence: TGTGCCAGCAGGCAGGGGCTGAGACAGCCCCAGCATTTT.

This clone has only a few counts. The chain is built from TRBV6-6 and TRBJ1-5; 9 bases fit TRBD1. Germline V CDR1 and CDR2: MNHNY, SVGAGI (reference sequence). Trimming took 6 bases from V and 5 from J; bases not matched to a gene: 2. There are 13 residues in the CDR3. The CDR3 nucleotides read TGTGCCAGCAGATGGACAGGGGATCAGCCCCAGCATTTT. It translates to CASRWTGDQPQHF.

This clone has a handful of counts. The V gene is TRBV30, the J gene TRBJ1-5; D ambiguous. The germline CDR1 and CDR2 sequences are GTSNPN and SVGIG (reference sequence). V lost 2 bases, J lost 5 bases, and 13 bases lay in between. This CDR3 is 14 amino acids long. The CDR3 loop is CAWSSLGRDQPQHF. The CDR3 region has the DNA TGTGCCTGGAGTTCATTAGGGCGGGATCAGCCCCAGCATTTT.

This clone has just a few counts. The genes are TRBV5-8 and TRBJ2-3; TRBD1 aligns across 9 bases. The CDR3 totals 15 residues. With 4 bases clipped from V and 4 bases from J, the junction kept 7 bases outside the gene matches. From germline, CDR1 is SGHTS and CDR2 YDEGEE. DNA for the CDR3: TGTGCCAGCAGCCCTAGGACAGGGGTCTCAGATACGCAGTATTTT. Translating gives CASSPRTGVSDTQYF.

The CDR3 region is CASSPGQGSTEAFF. In DNA form, the CDR3 reads TGTGCCAGTAGTCCGGGACAGGGTAGCACTGAAGCTTTCTTT. V and J are TRBV19 and TRBJ1-1; 9 bases align to TRBD1. V lost 5 bases and J lost 4; bases outside the gene matches: 5. Germline V gene data show CDR1 as LNHDA and CDR2 as SQIVND (reference sequence). This CDR3 has 14 amino acids.

V usage is TRBV6-5 and J usage is TRBJ2-7; 7 bases agree with TRBD2. Germline CDR1 and CDR2: MNHEY and SVGAGI. With 11 bases clipped from V and 3 bases from J, the junction kept 13 bases outside the gene matches. This CDR3 is built from 14 residues. The CDR3 loop is CAAAPSGVSYEQYF. The CDR3 DNA follows: TGTGCCGCAGCCCCGAGCGGGGTTAGCTACGAGCAGTACTTC.

V is TRBV28 and J is TRBJ2-5; TRBD2 matches at 7 bases. J was trimmed by 4 bases and V by 3 bases; bases with no gene match: 8. This CDR3 contains 15 residues. Germline V lookup: CDR1 MDHEN, CDR2 SYDVKM. The CDR3 sequence: CASSFYGGSRETQYF. The DNA of the CDR3 is TGTGCCAGCAGTTTTTACGGGGGGTCAAGAGAGACCCAGTACTTC.

The rearrangement links TRBV30 to TRBJ2-5, with a tentative D call TRBD2 (6 bases). Trimming shortened V by 1 base and J by 4 bases, and 10 bases separated the two germline ends. The CDR3 extends over 13 amino acids. The V gene's germline CDR1 is GTSNPN and CDR2 SVGIG (reference sequence). CDR3 loop: CAWSDAGTETQYF. The CDR3, as DNA: TGTGCCTGGAGTGATGCGGGGACAGAGACCCAGTACTTC.

The V gene is TRBV2, the J gene TRBJ1-4; possibly TRBD1 for D (6 bases). V lost 6 bases, J lost 8 bases, and 19 bases lay in between. Germline-derived CDR1 and CDR2 are SNHLY and FYNNEI. This CDR3 is built from 15 residues. The CDR3 DNA sequence: TGTGCCAGCAGGTCACAGCGATTAGGGGGAGAAAAACTGTTTTTT. This codes for CASRSQRLGGEKLFF.

As DNA, the CDR3 is TGTGCCAGTAGTATAGGCGGCAGAAGCACAGATACGCAGTATTTT. This encodes CASSIGGRSTDTQYF. The chain joins TRBV19 to TRBJ2-3; no clear D. Trimming left V 1 base short and J 0 bases short, with 8 bases between. The germline CDR1 and CDR2 sequences are LNHDA and SQIVND (reference sequence). The CDR3 is 15 residues long. Using reference TRBV19 and TRBJ2-3 for the parts outside the CDR3, the full variable domain is DGGITQSPKYLFRKEGQNVTLSCEQNLNHDAMYWYRQDPGQGLRLIYYSQIVNDFQKGDIAEGYSVSREKKESFPLTVTSAQKNPTAFYLCASSIGGRSTDTQYFGPGTRLTVL.

The V call is TRBV4-1, the J call TRBJ1-1, with D possibly TRBD1 on 6 matching bases. The CDR3 is 15 amino acids. CDR1 is MGHRA and CDR2 is YSYEKL in the germline V gene. V lost 3 bases and J 3 bases, leaving 14 bases between the germline ends. CDR3 DNA sequence: TGCGCCAGCAGCCAGGGACACTCCGGGGACACTGAAGCTTTCTTT. Translating gives CASSQGHSGDTEAFF.

The chain links TRBV3-1 (or the pseudogene TRBV3-2) to TRBJ2-7; unclear D gene. V was shortened by 1 base and J by 3 bases, with 13 bases between the two germline ends. This CDR3 spans 15 amino acids. Germline CDR1 and CDR2: LGHDT and YNNKEL (reference sequence). The CDR3 region has the DNA TGTGCCAGCAGCCAAGGTTTCTCAGGAATCTACGAGCAGTACTTC. It codes for CASSQGFSGIYEQYF.

This clone was recorded only once. The rearrangement uses TRBV7-6 and TRBJ1-2; 12 nucleotides line up with TRBD1. Germline CDR1 and CDR2: SGHVS and FNYEAQ. The CDR3 runs to 16 residues. The junction had 7 bases not matched to a gene; V was cut back by 1 base and J by 7 bases. CDR3 sequence reads: CASSLVPGQGAGGYTF. The DNA of the CDR3 is TGTGCCAGCAGCTTAGTCCCGGGACAGGGGGCGGGTGGCTACACCTTC.